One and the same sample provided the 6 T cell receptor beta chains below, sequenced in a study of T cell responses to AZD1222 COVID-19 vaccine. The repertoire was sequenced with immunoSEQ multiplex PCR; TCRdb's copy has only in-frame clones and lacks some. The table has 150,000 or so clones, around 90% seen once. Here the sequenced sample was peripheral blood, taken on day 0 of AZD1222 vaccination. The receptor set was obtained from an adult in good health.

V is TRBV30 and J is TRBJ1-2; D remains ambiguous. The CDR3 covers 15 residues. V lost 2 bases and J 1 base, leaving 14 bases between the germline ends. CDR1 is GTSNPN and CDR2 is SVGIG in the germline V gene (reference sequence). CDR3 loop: CAWSRIGNNNYGYTF. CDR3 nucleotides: TGTGCCTGGAGTCGTATAGGGAATAATAACTATGGCTACACCTTC.

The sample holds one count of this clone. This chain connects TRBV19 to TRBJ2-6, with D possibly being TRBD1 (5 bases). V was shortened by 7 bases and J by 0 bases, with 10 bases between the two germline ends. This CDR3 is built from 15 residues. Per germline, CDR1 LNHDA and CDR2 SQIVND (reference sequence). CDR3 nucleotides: TGTGCCAGTATCCCTAGGGGCTCTGGGGCCAACGTCCTGACTTTC. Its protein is CASIPRGSGANVLTF. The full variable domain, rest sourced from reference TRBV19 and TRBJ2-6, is DGGITQSPKYLFRKEGQNVTLSCEQNLNHDAMYWYRQDPGQGLRLIYYSQIVNDFQKGDIAEGYSVSREKKESFPLTVTSAQKNPTAFYLCASIPRGSGANVLTFGAGSRLTVL.

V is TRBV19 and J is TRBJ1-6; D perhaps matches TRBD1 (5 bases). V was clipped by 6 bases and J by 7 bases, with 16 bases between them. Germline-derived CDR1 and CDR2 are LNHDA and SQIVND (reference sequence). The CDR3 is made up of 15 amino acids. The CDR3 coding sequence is TGTGCCAGTAGCTACAGGCTTTTGGGGAATTCACCCCTCCACTTT. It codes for CASSYRLLGNSPLHF.

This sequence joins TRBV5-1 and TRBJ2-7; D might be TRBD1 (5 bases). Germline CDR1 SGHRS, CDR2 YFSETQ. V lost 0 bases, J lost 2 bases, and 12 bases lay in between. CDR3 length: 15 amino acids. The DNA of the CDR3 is TGCGCCAGCAGCTTGGTACAGGTCCCCCCCTACGAGCAGTACTTC. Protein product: CASSLVQVPPYEQYF.

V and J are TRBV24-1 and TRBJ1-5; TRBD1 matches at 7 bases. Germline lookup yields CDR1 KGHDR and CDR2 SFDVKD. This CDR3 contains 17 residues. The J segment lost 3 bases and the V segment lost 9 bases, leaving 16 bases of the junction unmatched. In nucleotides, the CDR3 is TGTGCCACCTCCCATCCAGCCGGGACAGCTATCAATCAGCCCCAGCATTTT. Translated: CATSHPAGTAINQPQHF.

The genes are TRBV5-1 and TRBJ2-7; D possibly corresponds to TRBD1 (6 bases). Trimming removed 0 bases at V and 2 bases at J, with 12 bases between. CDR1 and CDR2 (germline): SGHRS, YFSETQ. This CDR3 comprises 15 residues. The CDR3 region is CASSLDRRGPYEQYF. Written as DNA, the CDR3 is TGCGCCAGCAGCTTGGATCGCAGGGGCCCCTACGAGCAGTACTTC.